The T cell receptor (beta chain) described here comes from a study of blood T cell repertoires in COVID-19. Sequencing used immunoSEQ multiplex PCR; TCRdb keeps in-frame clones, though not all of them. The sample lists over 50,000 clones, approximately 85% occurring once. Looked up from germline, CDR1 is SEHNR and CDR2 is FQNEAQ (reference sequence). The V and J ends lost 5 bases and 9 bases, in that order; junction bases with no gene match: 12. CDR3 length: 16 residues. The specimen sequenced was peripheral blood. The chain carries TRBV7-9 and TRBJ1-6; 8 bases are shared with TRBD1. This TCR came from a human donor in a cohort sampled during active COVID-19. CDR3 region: CASSKTPGQGGSPLHF. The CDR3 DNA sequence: TGTGCCAGCAGCAAAACCCCCGGACAGGGAGGTTCACCCCTCCACTTT.